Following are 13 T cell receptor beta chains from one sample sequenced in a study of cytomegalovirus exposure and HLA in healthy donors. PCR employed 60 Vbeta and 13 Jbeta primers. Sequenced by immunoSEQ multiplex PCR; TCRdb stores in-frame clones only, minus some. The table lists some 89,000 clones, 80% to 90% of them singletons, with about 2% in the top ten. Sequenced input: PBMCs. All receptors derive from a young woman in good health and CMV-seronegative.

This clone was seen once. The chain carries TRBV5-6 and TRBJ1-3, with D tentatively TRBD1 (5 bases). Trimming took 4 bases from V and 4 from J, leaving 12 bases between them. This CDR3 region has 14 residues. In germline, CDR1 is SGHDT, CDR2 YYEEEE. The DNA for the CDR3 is TGTGCCAGCAGCGCGCGGGGGATCGGAAACACCATATATTTT. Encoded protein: CASSARGIGNTIYF.

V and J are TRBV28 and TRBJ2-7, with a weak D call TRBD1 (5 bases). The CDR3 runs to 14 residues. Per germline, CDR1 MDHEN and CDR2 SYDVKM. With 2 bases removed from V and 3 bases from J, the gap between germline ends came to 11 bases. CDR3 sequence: CASSLQGPSYEQYF. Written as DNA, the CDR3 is TGTGCCAGCAGTTTACAGGGTCCTAGCTACGAGCAGTACTTC.

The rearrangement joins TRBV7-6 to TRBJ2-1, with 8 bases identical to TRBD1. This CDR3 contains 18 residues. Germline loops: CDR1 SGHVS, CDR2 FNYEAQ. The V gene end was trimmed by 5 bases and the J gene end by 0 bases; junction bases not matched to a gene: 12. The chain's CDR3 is CASSLLRTGRNSYNEQFF. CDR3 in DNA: TGTGCCAGCAGCCTCCTTCGGACAGGGCGAAACTCCTACAATGAGCAGTTCTTC. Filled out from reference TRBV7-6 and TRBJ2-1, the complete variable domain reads GAGVSQSPRYKVTKRGQDVALRCDPISGHVSLYWYRQALGQGPEFLTYFNYEAQQDKSGLPNDRFSAERPEGSISTLTIQRTEQRDSAMYRCASSLLRTGRNSYNEQFFGPGTRLTVL.

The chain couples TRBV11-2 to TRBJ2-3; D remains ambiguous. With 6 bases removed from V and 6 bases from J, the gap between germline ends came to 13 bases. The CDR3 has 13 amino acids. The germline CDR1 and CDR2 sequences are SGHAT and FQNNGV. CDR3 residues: CASSRVRSDTQYF. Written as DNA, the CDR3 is TGTGCCAGCAGTCGGGTCAGATCCGATACGCAGTATTTT.

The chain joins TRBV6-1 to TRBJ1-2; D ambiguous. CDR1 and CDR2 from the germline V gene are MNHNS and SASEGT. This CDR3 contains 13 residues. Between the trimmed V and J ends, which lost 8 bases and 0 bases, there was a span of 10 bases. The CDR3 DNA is TGTGCCAGCTCCATCAGTTCTAACTATGGCTACACCTTC. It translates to CASSISSNYGYTF.

CDR3: CASSLGLAGGLYNEQFF. CDR3 coding DNA: TGTGCCAGCAGCTTAGGGCTAGCGGGAGGGCTTTACAATGAGCAGTTCTTC. The chain is built from TRBV11-2 and TRBJ2-1, with 12 bases lining up with TRBD2. With V trimmed by 1 base and J by 4 bases, 5 bases remained unmatched. CDR1 is SGHAT, CDR2 FQNNGV, per germline. The CDR3 extends over 17 amino acids.

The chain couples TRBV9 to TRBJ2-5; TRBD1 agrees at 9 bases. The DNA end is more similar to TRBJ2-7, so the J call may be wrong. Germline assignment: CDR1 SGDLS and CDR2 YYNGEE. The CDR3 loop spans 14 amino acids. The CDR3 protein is CASSVGQGNYEQYF. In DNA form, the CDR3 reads TGTGCCAGCAGCGTCGGACAGGGGAACTACGAGCAGTACTTC.

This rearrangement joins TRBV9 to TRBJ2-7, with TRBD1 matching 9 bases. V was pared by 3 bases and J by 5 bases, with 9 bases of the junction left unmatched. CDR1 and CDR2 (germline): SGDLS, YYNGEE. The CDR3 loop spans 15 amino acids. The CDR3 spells CASSALDRGWDEQYF. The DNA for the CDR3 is TGTGCCAGCAGCGCCCTGGACAGGGGATGGGACGAGCAGTACTTC.

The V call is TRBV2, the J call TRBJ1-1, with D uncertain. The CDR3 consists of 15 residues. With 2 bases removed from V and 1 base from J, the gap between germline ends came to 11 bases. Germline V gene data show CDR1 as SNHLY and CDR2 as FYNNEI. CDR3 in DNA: TGTGCCAGCAGTGAACGGAGGGTTCAGAACACTGAAGCTTTCTTT. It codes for CASSERRVQNTEAFF.

The CDR3 DNA is TGTGCCATCAGGGACAGTTACAACACCGGGGAGCTGTTTTTT. Translation gives CAIRDSYNTGELFF. The chain carries TRBV10-3 and TRBJ2-2, with TRBD1 as a possible D gene (6 bases). With 6 bases removed from V and 2 bases from J, the gap between germline ends came to 10 bases. CDR3 length: 14 residues. Looked up from germline, CDR1 is ENHRY and CDR2 is SYGVKD.

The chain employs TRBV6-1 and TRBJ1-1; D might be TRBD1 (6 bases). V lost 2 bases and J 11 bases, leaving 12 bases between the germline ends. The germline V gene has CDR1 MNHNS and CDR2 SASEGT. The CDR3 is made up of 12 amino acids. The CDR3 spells CASSELQGGAFF. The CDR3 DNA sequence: TGTGCCAGCAGTGAATTACAGGGTGGGGCTTTCTTT.

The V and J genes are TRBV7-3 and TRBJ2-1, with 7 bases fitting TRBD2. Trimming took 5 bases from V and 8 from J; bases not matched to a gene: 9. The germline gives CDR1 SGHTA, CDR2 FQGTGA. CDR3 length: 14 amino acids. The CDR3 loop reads CASSPGLVPHEQFF. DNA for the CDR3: TGTGCCAGCAGCCCAGGACTAGTCCCCCATGAGCAGTTCTTC.

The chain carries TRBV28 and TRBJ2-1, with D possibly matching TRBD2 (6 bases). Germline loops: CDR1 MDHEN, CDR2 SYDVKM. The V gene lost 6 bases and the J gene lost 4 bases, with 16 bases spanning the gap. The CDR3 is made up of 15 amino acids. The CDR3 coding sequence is TGTGCCAGCAGCCTACCTCTGAGCGGGTACAATGAGCAGTTCTTC. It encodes CASSLPLSGYNEQFF.